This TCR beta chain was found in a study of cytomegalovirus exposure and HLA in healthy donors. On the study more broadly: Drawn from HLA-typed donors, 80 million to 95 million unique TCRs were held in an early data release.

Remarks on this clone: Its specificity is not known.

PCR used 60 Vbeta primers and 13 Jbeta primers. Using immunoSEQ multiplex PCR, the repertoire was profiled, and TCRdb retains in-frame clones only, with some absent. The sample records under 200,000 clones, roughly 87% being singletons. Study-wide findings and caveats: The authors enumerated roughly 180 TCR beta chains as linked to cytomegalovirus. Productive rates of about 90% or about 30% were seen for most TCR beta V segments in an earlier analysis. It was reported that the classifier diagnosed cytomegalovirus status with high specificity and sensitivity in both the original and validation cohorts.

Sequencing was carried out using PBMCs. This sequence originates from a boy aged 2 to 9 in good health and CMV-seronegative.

This CDR3 is CSVRDTLSYEQYF. CDR3 nucleotide sequence: TGCAGCGTCCGGGACACCCTCTCCTACGAGCAGTACTTC. The chain couples TRBV29-1 to TRBJ2-7; a possible D gene is TRBD1 (6 bases). This CDR3 is 13 amino acids long. Trimming cost V 6 bases and J 0 bases, with 12 bases left between them. Germline V CDR1 and CDR2: SQVTM, ANQGSEA.